The 21 T cell receptor beta chains in this list originate from one sample, sequenced in a study of early T cells in non-severe SARS-CoV-2 infection. In TCRdb, the 5' RACE reads were re-called with MiXCR into one record per CDR3 protein. The sample includes tens of thousands of distinct CDR3 sequences, approximately 8% of them seen just once. Sequencing was carried out using whole blood. Source of these receptors: an adult who was a healthcare worker with PCR-confirmed SARS-CoV-2 infection or an uninfected control (not recorded which).

This clonotype has at least ten counts. The V call is TRBV18, the J call TRBJ2-2; D is unclear. V was cut by 2 bases and J by 0 bases, with 7 bases left in between. The CDR3 runs to 15 residues. Per germline, CDR1 KGHSH and CDR2 LQKENI. Here the CDR3 DNA reads TGTGCCAGCTCACCAGCCATATCGAACACCGGGGAGCTGTTTTTT. This codes for CASSPAISNTGELFF.

This clonotype was seen a few times. The chain is built from TRBV29-1 and TRBJ2-3; 7 nucleotides align to TRBD2. The CDR3 is 13 amino acids. Germline CDR1 is SQVTM and CDR2 is ANQGSEA. Germline trimming cut 5 bases from V and 2 bases from J; bases unmatched to any gene: 4. The CDR3 loop is CSVKRGTTDTQYF. The CDR3, as DNA: TGCAGCGTTAAGCGGGGAACCACAGATACGCAGTATTTT.

This clonotype showed up many times. V gene TRBV7-6 combines with J gene TRBJ2-3, with TRBD2 matching 9 bases. The CDR3 is made up of 15 amino acids. J gave up 4 bases and V 0 bases, and 2 bases lay outside the gene matches. Germline V lookup: CDR1 SGHVS, CDR2 FNYEAQ. CDR3 in amino acids: CASSLALAGPDTQYF. The CDR3 region has the DNA TGTGCCAGCAGCTTAGCCCTAGCGGGGCCAGATACGCAGTATTTT.

V and J are TRBV11-2 and TRBJ1-1, with 7 nucleotides matching TRBD1. The CDR3 is 18 amino acids. The germline CDR1 and CDR2 sequences are SGHAT and FQNNGV. The junction had 15 bases not matched to a gene; V was cut back by 1 base and J by 4 bases. The CDR3 nucleotides are TGTGCCAGCAGCTTAGGGAGGGGGCAGGTCCAAGGGAGCACTGAAGCTTTCTTT. Its protein is CASSLGRGQVQGSTEAFF.

As concerns this clonotype: Germline and junction disagree at one end, which may indicate a read error. The chain recombines TRBV7-9 with TRBJ2-7; D perhaps matches TRBD1 (5 bases). Germline CDR1 is SEHNR and CDR2 is FQNEAQ (reference sequence). This CDR3 region has 11 residues. The chain's CDR3 is CVSSSAGEQYF. CDR3 in DNA: TGTGTCAGCAGCTCAGCAGGGGAGCAGTACTTC.

This clonotype was seen ten or more times. The chain recombines TRBV7-3 with TRBJ2-5; D is uncertain. From germline, CDR1 is SGHTA and CDR2 FQGTGA. Trimming removed 6 bases from V and 1 base from J, with 9 bases in between. The CDR3 is 13 amino acids. In nucleotides, the CDR3 is TGTGCCAGCAGGCCGACAATCCAAGAGACCCAGTACTTC. Protein: CASRPTIQETQYF.

A few counts support this clonotype. This CDR3 reads CASSLETGAYEQYF. CDR3 in DNA: TGTGCCAGCAGCTTGGAGACAGGGGCCTACGAGCAGTACTTC. The chain is built from TRBV5-4 and TRBJ2-7; TRBD1 agrees at 8 bases. CDR1 and CDR2 from the germline V gene are SGHNT and YYREEE (reference sequence). The CDR3 has 14 residues. V shed 0 bases and J 2 bases; nucleotides not matched to a gene: 1. The entire variable domain, with the rest obtained from reference TRBV5-4 and TRBJ2-7, is as follows: ETGVTQSPTHLIKTRGQQVTLRCSSQSGHNTVSWYQQALGQGPQFIFQYYREEENGRGNFPPRFSGLQFPNYSSELNVNALELDDSALYLCASSLETGAYEQYFGPGTRLTVT.

This rearrangement joins TRBV6-1 to TRBJ2-1; D gene uncertain. Trimming removed 4 bases from V and 2 bases from J, with 0 bases in between. Germline loops: CDR1 MNHNS, CDR2 SASEGT. This CDR3 comprises 11 residues. CDR3: CASSAYNEQFF. In DNA, the CDR3 is TGTGCCAGCAGTGCCTACAATGAGCAGTTCTTC.

This clonotype was seen at least ten times. The J gene is TRBJ2-7, the V gene TRBV9, with a tentative D call TRBD2 (6 bases). Germline CDR1 reads SGDLS; CDR2 reads YYNGEE. This CDR3 comprises 14 residues. Trimming pared 4 bases from V and 7 bases from J, leaving 18 bases between. CDR3 residues: CASSLRDFRGEQYF. CDR3 bases: TGTGCCAGCAGCTTGAGGGACTTCCGGGGGGAGCAGTACTTC.

There are many counts of this clonotype. This rearrangement joins TRBV5-1 to TRBJ2-1, with a possible D match to TRBD2 (5 bases). Trimming took off 1 base at V and 4 bases at J, with 12 bases between the two ends. Germline lookup yields CDR1 SGHRS and CDR2 YFSETQ. The CDR3 consists of 15 residues. CDR3 region: CASSLYSGQYNEQFF. CDR3 coding DNA: TGCGCCAGCAGCTTGTACAGCGGCCAATACAATGAGCAGTTCTTC.

This clonotype was detected a few times. The V call is TRBV2, the J call TRBJ2-1, with a tentative D call TRBD1 (5 bases). Germline V gene data show CDR1 as SNHLY and CDR2 as FYNNEI. CDR3 length: 12 residues. The V gene lost 8 bases and the J gene lost 6 bases, with 11 bases spanning the gap. CDR3: CASRQGTNEQFF. The CDR3 DNA is TGTGCCAGCCGCCAGGGTACCAATGAGCAGTTCTTC.

V usage is TRBV9 and J usage is TRBJ2-1; D ambiguous. The germline gives CDR1 SGDLS, CDR2 YYNGEE. Trimming cost V 7 bases and J 1 base, with 15 bases left between them. CDR3 size: 15 residues. The CDR3 reads CASQRLPGSYNEQFF. CDR3 in DNA: TGTGCCAGCCAAAGACTCCCCGGGTCCTACAATGAGCAGTTCTTC. The whole variable domain, remainder taken from reference TRBV9 and TRBJ2-1, is DSGVTQTPKHLITATGQRVTLRCSPRSGDLSVYWYQQSLDQGLQFLIQYYNGEERAKGNILERFSAQQFPDLHSELNLSSLELGDSALYFCASQRLPGSYNEQFFGPGTRLTVL.

This clonotype was detected many times. The rearrangement uses TRBV25-1 and TRBJ2-7; unclear D gene. V lost 8 bases, J lost 6 bases, and 11 bases lay in between. This CDR3 spans 11 amino acids. Germline-derived CDR1 and CDR2 are MGHDK and SYGVNS. CDR3 protein: CASSPGSEQYF. In DNA, the CDR3 is TGTGCCAGCTCCCCTGGATCCGAGCAGTACTTC.

Only a few counts were recorded for this clonotype. J is TRBJ1-2 and V is TRBV6-6; D gene unclear. The germline gives CDR1 MNHNY, CDR2 SVGAGI (reference sequence). The CDR3 runs to 13 residues. The V end was cut by 6 bases, the J end by 3 bases, with 11 bases between. CDR3 coding DNA: TGTGCCAGCAGCTCTGGGCCTGACTATGGCTACACCTTC. Its translation: CASSSGPDYGYTF.

The sample holds a few counts of this clonotype. The V gene is TRBV6-5, the J gene TRBJ2-3; D possibly corresponds to TRBD1 (5 bases). The CDR3 is 13 residues long. Deletions cut 6 bases from V and 6 bases from J, with 13 bases between. Germline CDR1 is MNHEY and CDR2 is SVGAGI. CDR3 DNA sequence: TGTGCCAGCAGCCTACAGGTGGGGGATACGCAGTATTTT. Translation: CASSLQVGDTQYF.

The rearrangement joins TRBV11-2 to TRBJ2-1; TRBD1 or TRBD2 may be the D gene (6 bases each). The CDR3 runs 15 residues. V was clipped by 0 bases and J by 12 bases, with 18 bases between them. The germline V gene encodes CDR1 SGHAT and CDR2 FQNNGV. The CDR3: CASSLDRGTYVGQFF. In DNA form, the CDR3 reads TGTGCCAGCAGCTTAGATCGCGGGACATATGTAGGGCAGTTCTTC. The variable domain in full, with the rest retrieved from reference TRBV11-2 and TRBJ2-1, is EAGVAQSPRYKIIEKRQSVAFWCNPISGHATLYWYQQILGQGPKLLIQFQNNGVVDDSQLPKDRFSAERLKGVDSTLKIQPAKLEDSAVYLCASSLDRGTYVGQFFGPGTRLTVL.

In the case of this clonotype: One junction end does not reproduce the germline sequence, and a read error may be involved. The V and J genes are TRBV20-1 and TRBJ2-1; a weak D match, TRBD2 (5 bases). The CDR3 sequence is 16 residues long. The germline gives CDR1 DFQATT, CDR2 SNEGSKA (reference sequence). The CDR3 DNA follows: TGCAGTGCTAGATATGGCGGGCCGAGCTCCTACATTGAGCAGTTCTTC. Translating it yields CSARYGGPSSYIEQFF.

This clonotype turned up a few times. CDR3 nucleotide sequence: TGTGCCAGTAGTATTGTTGCTAGCGGGAGGAATGAGCAGTTCTTC. Translating gives CASSIVASGRNEQFF. The chain links TRBV19 to TRBJ2-1; TRBD2 matches 11 bases. This CDR3 is built from 15 residues. Germline loops: CDR1 LNHDA, CDR2 SQIVND (reference sequence). The ends lost 3 bases at V and 7 bases at J; junction bases unmatched: 5.

This clonotype is medium-sized by share. The chain joins TRBV25-1 to TRBJ2-6; the D gene is possibly TRBD2 (6 bases). The germline V gene has CDR1 MGHDK and CDR2 SYGVNS. The CDR3 is 16 amino acids. V was pared by 3 bases and J by 1 base, with 10 bases between. The CDR3: CASSEGEVSGANVLTF. In DNA, the CDR3 is TGTGCCAGCAGTGAGGGGGAGGTATCTGGGGCCAACGTCCTGACTTTC.

This clonotype has only a few counts. The chain is built from TRBV2 and TRBJ2-5, with 8 bases that match TRBD1. Germline assignment: CDR1 SNHLY and CDR2 FYNNEI. Trimming removed 4 bases from V and 5 bases from J; junction bases left unmatched: 9. This CDR3 is 15 amino acids long. CDR3 nucleotide sequence: TGTGCCAGCAGTGCCCACGGACAGGGTGGTGAGACCCAGTACTTC. It yields the protein CASSAHGQGGETQYF.

This clonotype was observed at least ten times. The chain couples TRBV2 to TRBJ2-7; tentatively, D is TRBD1 (6 bases). Trimming cost V 4 bases and J 6 bases, with 19 bases left between them. CDR1 is SNHLY and CDR2 is FYNNEI in the germline V gene. The CDR3 consists of 15 residues. CDR3 region: CASSGITGLFSEQYF. DNA for the CDR3: TGTGCCAGCAGTGGTATAACAGGGTTATTCTCCGAGCAGTACTTC. Full variable domain (missing parts from reference TRBV2 and TRBJ2-7): EPEVTQTPSHQVTQMGQEVILRCVPISNHLYFYWYRQILGQKVEFLVSFYNNEISEKSEIFDDQFSVERPDGSNFTLKIRSTKLEDSAMYFCASSGITGLFSEQYFGPGTRLTVT.